The rows below give T cell receptor beta chains drawn from one sample of a study of vaccination and CD4 T cells after COVID-19. Antigens of these TCRs are unknown. TCRdb redid the calling of the PCR reads with MiXCR, one entry per CDR3 protein. There are 13,000 or so distinct CDR3 sequences in the sample; more than 45% occur only once, and 15% to 19% lies in the top ten. Sequencing input: CD4+ T cells from blood, cultured in vitro. The source of these receptors is a human donor who had recovered from COVID-19. The CDR3 runs from the conserved cysteine through the conserved F or W. D genes are given only for firm matches. Some rows mark clone size as missing; the rest say once, few, many or name a class of expanded clone.

CDR3nt	CDR3aa	j_gene	abundance	v_gene	d_gene
TGTGCCTGGAGTCGGACAGGGCACACTGAAGCTTTCTTT	CAWSRTGHTEAFF	TRBJ1-1	few	TRBV30	TRBD1
TGCAGCGTTGAACCAACACAGGGTGGGCAAGAGACCCAGTACTTC	CSVEPTQGGQETQYF	TRBJ2-5	few	TRBV29-1	-
TGTGCCAGCACTAGGACTAGCGGAGTCTACGAGCAGTACTTC	CASTRTSGVYEQYF	TRBJ2-7	-	TRBV2	TRBD2
TGTGCCTGGGGGAACTATGGCTACACCTTC	CAWGNYGYTF	TRBJ1-2	few	TRBV30	-
TGTGCCAGCAGTGAAGGTAGCGGGTCGGATACGCAGTATTTT	CASSEGSGSDTQYF	TRBJ2-3	few	TRBV6-4	TRBD2
TGCAGTGCTAGCAATTCTGCGGCGACAGGGCTGGCGTATCAGCCCCAGCATTTT	CSASNSAATGLAYQPQHF	TRBJ1-5	-	TRBV20-1	TRBD1
TGTGCCGGCAAAAGGGGGCCCGAGAACACTGAAGCTTTCTTT	CAGKRGPENTEAFF	TRBJ1-1	-	TRBV6-1	TRBD1
TGTGCCAGCAGTTACGGAGGCCATCTGATCGATACGCAGTATTTT	CASSYGGHLIDTQYF	TRBJ2-3	-	TRBV6-5	-
TGTGCCAGCAGCTTAGAGGGGATTTGGGGTCGGTATGGCTACACCTTC	CASSLEGIWGRYGYTF	TRBJ1-2	few	TRBV7-2	-
TGCAGTGCTAGAGCCCGAAGGACAGGGGACGGAGCCAAAAACATTCAGTACTTC	CSARARRTGDGAKNIQYF	TRBJ2-4	-	TRBV20-1	TRBD1
TGTGCCAGCAGTCCGCTAGCGGGAGGTGGCTCCTACGAGCAGTACTTC	CASSPLAGGGSYEQYF	TRBJ2-7	few	TRBV28	TRBD2
TGTGCCAGCAGCTTAAGGATTAACAATGAGCAGTTCTTC	CASSLRINNEQFF	TRBJ2-1	-	TRBV7-3	-
TGCAGTGCGCCAGGAGATCGCAATTCTAACTATGGCTACACCTTC	CSAPGDRNSNYGYTF	TRBJ1-2	-	TRBV20-1	-
TGCAGTGCAAGAGGGAGGACGGGACTCTCTGAAGCTTTCTTT	CSARGRTGLSEAFF	TRBJ1-1	few	TRBV20-1	-
TGTGCCAGCAGCTTAGGGGCTATGAACACTGAAGCTTTCTTT	CASSLGAMNTEAFF	TRBJ1-1	-	TRBV7-2	-
TGTGCCAGCAGCTTGCGGGTAGCGGGATGGTACGAGCAGTACTTC	CASSLRVAGWYEQYF	TRBJ2-7	-	TRBV7-3	TRBD2
TGTGCCAGCAGCTTAGCAGGATTACAAGAGACCCAGTACTTC	CASSLAGLQETQYF	TRBJ2-5	-	TRBV7-6	-
TGTGCCTGGAGTTTCAGGACAGGGAGGAATTCACCCCTCCACTTT	CAWSFRTGRNSPLHF	TRBJ1-6	-	TRBV30	TRBD1
TGTGCCAGCAGTTTATCTTACAGGGGAAGGGATCAGCCCCAGCATTTT	CASSLSYRGRDQPQHF	TRBJ1-5	few	TRBV28	TRBD1
TGTGCCAGCAGCTCTACTAGCGGGAGCTTGCCGTTCTTC	CASSSTSGSLPFF	TRBJ2-1	-	TRBV27	TRBD2
TGTGCCAGTAGTCTCCGTCGGGGGACCTCCTACGAGCAGTACTTC	CASSLRRGTSYEQYF	TRBJ2-7	few	TRBV19	-
TGCAGTGCTAACGGACTAGCGGGAGGAGGGGGGTCCTACAATGAGCAGTTCTTC	CSANGLAGGGGSYNEQFF	TRBJ2-1	-	TRBV20-1	TRBD2
TGTGCCAGCAGCCCCCGCAGACAGGGCAGCCAGCCCCAGCATTTT	CASSPRRQGSQPQHF	TRBJ1-5	few	TRBV7-8	TRBD1
TGCAGTGCTAGAAAAGCTGGTGGGGCCTTCTACGAGCAGTACTTC	CSARKAGGAFYEQYF	TRBJ2-7	-	TRBV20-1	-
TGTGCCAGCAGCCACTCCCCAGGGGACCCAGCGTCCTACGAGCAGTACTTC	CASSHSPGDPASYEQYF	TRBJ2-7	-	TRBV4-2	-
TGTGCCAGCAGAACCGGGACAGGCTTATACAATGAGCAGTTCTTC	CASRTGTGLYNEQFF	TRBJ2-1	-	TRBV28	TRBD1
TGCGCCAGCAGCTTGGGCGGCGCAGGGGGTATGGAAAAGACCCAGTACTTC	CASSLGGAGGMEKTQYF	TRBJ2-5	-	TRBV5-1	TRBD1
TGCAGTGCTGTACTAGCGGGAGGCCAAGAGACCCAGTACTTC	CSAVLAGGQETQYF	TRBJ2-5	-	TRBV20-1	TRBD2
TGCGCCAGCAGCCAAGATGGGACAGGGAGGAGAGGAAACACTGAAGCTTTCTTT	CASSQDGTGRRGNTEAFF	TRBJ1-1	-	TRBV4-1	TRBD1
TGTGCCAGCAGTTTATCCATACAGGGTCGGACTGAAGCTTTCTTT	CASSLSIQGRTEAFF	TRBJ1-1	few	TRBV28	-
TGCAGTGCTAGAGACCCAACAGGGTACACTGAAGCTTTCTTT	CSARDPTGYTEAFF	TRBJ1-1	few	TRBV20-1	-
TGTGCCAGCTCCACCATCAAGGGGGGGTCGGATGAGCAGTTCTTC	CASSTIKGGSDEQFF	TRBJ2-1	-	TRBV6-2/TRBV6-3	-
TGTGCCAGCAGGAAGACAGGAGACACTGAAGCTTTCTTT	CASRKTGDTEAFF	TRBJ1-1	-	TRBV6-2/TRBV6-3	-
TGTGCCAGCAGTTCCCTCGGGGCGAACCAGCCCCAGCATTTT	CASSSLGANQPQHF	TRBJ1-5	-	TRBV12-3/TRBV12-4	-
TGTGCCAGCAGCTTAGAAACAGGGGGGAACACTGAAGCTTTCTTT	CASSLETGGNTEAFF	TRBJ1-1	-	TRBV7-2	TRBD1
TGTGCCAGCAGACCTTTGACTAGCGGAGAGACCCAGTACTTC	CASRPLTSGETQYF	TRBJ2-5	-	TRBV12-3/TRBV12-4	TRBD2
TGTGCCAGCAGCCACGACAGGGCCGGGTCCGGCTACACCTTC	CASSHDRAGSGYTF	TRBJ1-2	-	TRBV7-8	TRBD1
TGCAGTGCTAACATCAGGGGGGCCGTCTTGGAGACCCAGTACTTC	CSANIRGAVLETQYF	TRBJ2-5	few	TRBV20-1	-
TGTGCCAGCAATAATGCCGGGACAGGTGACTATGGCTACACCTTC	CASNNAGTGDYGYTF	TRBJ1-2	-	TRBV2	TRBD1
TGTGCCAGCAGCCAAGGCAGCACAGATACGCAGTATTTT	CASSQGSTDTQYF	TRBJ2-3	few	TRBV7-3	-
TGCGCCAGCAGCAGGGACACTGAAGCTTTCTTT	CASSRDTEAFF	TRBJ1-1	few	TRBV4-1	-
TGTGCCAGCAGCGAGGGACTAGCGGGAGTAGATACGCAGTATTTT	CASSEGLAGVDTQYF	TRBJ2-3	-	TRBV6-4	TRBD2
TGTGCCAGCAGTTACCCGACTAGCGGGAGTGCTTATGAGCAGTTCTTC	CASSYPTSGSAYEQFF	TRBJ2-1	-	TRBV6-2/TRBV6-3	TRBD2
TGTGCCTGGATCCGGACGAGGGATGGCTACACCTTC	CAWIRTRDGYTF	TRBJ1-2	-	TRBV30	-
TGTGCCAGCAGCTCGGTAACTAGCGGGAGGAACACCGGGGAGCTGTTTTTT	CASSSVTSGRNTGELFF	TRBJ2-2	-	TRBV7-2	TRBD2
TGTGCCAGCAGTGACCTAGCCGGGACAGGGGGTAATTCACCCCTCCACTTT	CASSDLAGTGGNSPLHF	TRBJ1-6	few	TRBV27	TRBD1
TGTGCCACTGAGGGACTAGCGGACGACACAGATACGCAGTATTTT	CATEGLADDTDTQYF	TRBJ2-3	-	TRBV24-1	TRBD2
TGTGCCAGCAGCTTAGTAATGGGGTGGGCGGGAGTGGTTCCTGAGCAGTTCTTC	CASSLVMGWAGVVPEQFF	TRBJ2-1	once	TRBV7-8	TRBD2
TGCGCCAGCAACCTCGGGGGTTATGAAGAGACCCAGTACTTC	CASNLGGYEETQYF	TRBJ2-5	-	TRBV10-2	-
TGTACCATCAGTGGTACGGGTAACAAGGACTATGGCTACACCTTC	CTISGTGNKDYGYTF	TRBJ1-2	once	TRBV10-3	-
TGTGCCAGCAGTCCCGACAGGGATGTGGGTGGCTACACCTTC	CASSPDRDVGGYTF	TRBJ1-2	few	TRBV6-1	TRBD1
TGTGCCAGCACGGGGGGGAGGGCCTTCGAGCAGTACTTC	CASTGGRAFEQYF	TRBJ2-7	-	TRBV2	TRBD2
TGTGCCAGTAGTAACCCCGGGACAGGGGGTGCCAAAAACATTCAGTACTTC	CASSNPGTGGAKNIQYF	TRBJ2-4	few	TRBV19	TRBD1
TGTGCCAGCAGCTTAGTCCCGGGGCCAGATACGCAGTATTTT	CASSLVPGPDTQYF	TRBJ2-3	once	TRBV7-9	-
TGTGCCATCAGCAGAGCCGGACAGTATTTCTACGAGCAGTACTTC	CAISRAGQYFYEQYF	TRBJ2-7	-	TRBV15	-